This T cell receptor (beta chain) appears in the sequencing data of a study of cytomegalovirus exposure and HLA in healthy donors. Study findings and constraints: Some V segments, including TRBV6-2 and TRBV6-3, were excluded as indistinguishable. Equally common other TCR beta chains were less clonally expanded than HLA-associated ones, a later analysis found. A later analysis found most CMV-associated TCR beta chains apparently HLA-restricted.

The germline V gene has CDR1 PRHDT and CDR2 FYEKMQ (reference sequence). This CDR3 spans 15 amino acids. Regarding this clone: Its target is not known. One end of the junction fails to match germline, which may point to a read error.

Researchers ran the PCR with 60 Vbeta and 13 Jbeta primers. Repertoires were generated with immunoSEQ multiplex PCR, while TCRdb's copy carries only in-frame clones and drops some. The profile covers more than 95,000 clones, with more than 15% appearing a single time and roughly 2.7% taken by the ten largest. This TCR came from a female donor in good health and CMV-seropositive. The sequenced sample was PBMCs. V usage is TRBV13 and J usage is TRBJ2-7; the match to TRBD1 covers 8 bases. The DNA of the CDR3 is TGTGCCAGCAGCCTAGGACAGGGTAACTCCTACGAGCAGTACTTC. This translates into CASSLGQGNSYEQYF.